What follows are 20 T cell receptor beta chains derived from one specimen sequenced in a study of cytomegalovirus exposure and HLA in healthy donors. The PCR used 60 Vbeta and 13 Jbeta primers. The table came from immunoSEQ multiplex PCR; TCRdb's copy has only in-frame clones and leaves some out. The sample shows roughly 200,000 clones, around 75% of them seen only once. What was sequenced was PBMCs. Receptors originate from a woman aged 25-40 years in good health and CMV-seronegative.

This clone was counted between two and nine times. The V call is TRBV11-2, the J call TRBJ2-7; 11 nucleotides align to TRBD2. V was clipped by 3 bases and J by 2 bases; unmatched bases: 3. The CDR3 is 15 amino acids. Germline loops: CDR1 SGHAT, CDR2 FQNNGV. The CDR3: CASSLTSGVTYEQYF. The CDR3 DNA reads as TGTGCCAGCAGCTTGACTAGCGGGGTAACCTACGAGCAGTACTTC.

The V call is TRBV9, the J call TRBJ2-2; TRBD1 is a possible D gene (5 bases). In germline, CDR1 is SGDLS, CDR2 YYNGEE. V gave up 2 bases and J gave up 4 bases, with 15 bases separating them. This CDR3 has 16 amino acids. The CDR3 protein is CASSVRSGPGTGELFF. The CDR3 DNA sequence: TGTGCCAGCAGCGTCCGATCAGGGCCGGGCACCGGGGAGCTGTTTTTT.

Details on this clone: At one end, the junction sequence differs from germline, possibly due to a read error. The CDR3: CASSRDRDQSQHF. The CDR3 DNA sequence: TGTGCCAGCAGCCGGGACAGGGATCAGTCCCAGCATTTT. The chain joins TRBV6-5 to TRBJ1-5; 9 bases fit TRBD1. The CDR3 sequence is 13 residues long. In germline, CDR1 is MNHEY, CDR2 SVGAGI.

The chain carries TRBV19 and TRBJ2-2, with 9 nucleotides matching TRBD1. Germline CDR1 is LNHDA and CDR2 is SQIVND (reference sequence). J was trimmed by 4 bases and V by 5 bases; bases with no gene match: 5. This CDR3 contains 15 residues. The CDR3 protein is CASSEGTGITGELFF. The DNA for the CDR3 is TGTGCCAGTAGTGAGGGGACAGGGATCACCGGGGAGCTGTTTTTT.

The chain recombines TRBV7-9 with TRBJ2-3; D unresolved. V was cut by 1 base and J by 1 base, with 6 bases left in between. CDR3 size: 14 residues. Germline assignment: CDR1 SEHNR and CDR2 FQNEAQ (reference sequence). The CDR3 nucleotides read TGTGCCAGCAGCTTAGTATCTCGCACAGATACGCAGTATTTT. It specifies CASSLVSRTDTQYF.

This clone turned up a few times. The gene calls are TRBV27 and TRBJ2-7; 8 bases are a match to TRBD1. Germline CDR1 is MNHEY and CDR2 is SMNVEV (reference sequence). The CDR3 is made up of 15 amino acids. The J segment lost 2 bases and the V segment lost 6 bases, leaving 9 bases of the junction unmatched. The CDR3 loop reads CASRPRQGIPYEQYF. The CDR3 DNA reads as TGTGCCAGCAGGCCTAGACAGGGGATCCCCTACGAGCAGTACTTC.

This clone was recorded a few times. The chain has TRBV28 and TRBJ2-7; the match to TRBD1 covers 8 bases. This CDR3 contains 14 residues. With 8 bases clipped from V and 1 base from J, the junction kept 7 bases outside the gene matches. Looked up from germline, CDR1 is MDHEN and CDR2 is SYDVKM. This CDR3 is CASVQTGESYEQYF. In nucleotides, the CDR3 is TGTGCCAGCGTCCAGACAGGGGAATCCTACGAGCAGTACTTC.

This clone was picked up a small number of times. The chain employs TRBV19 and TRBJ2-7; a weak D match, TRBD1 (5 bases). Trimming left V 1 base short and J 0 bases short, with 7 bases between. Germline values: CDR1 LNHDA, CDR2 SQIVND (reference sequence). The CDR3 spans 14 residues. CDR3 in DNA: TGTGCCAGTAGTATAGGGGGCGCCTCCTACGAGCAGTACTTC. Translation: CASSIGGASYEQYF.

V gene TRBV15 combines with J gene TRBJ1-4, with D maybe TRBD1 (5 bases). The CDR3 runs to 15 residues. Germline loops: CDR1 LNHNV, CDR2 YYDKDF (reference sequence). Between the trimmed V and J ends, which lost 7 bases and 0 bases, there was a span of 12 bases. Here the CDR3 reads CATTKTVATNEKLFF. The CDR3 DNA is TGTGCCACCACCAAGACAGTTGCAACTAATGAAAAACTGTTTTTT.

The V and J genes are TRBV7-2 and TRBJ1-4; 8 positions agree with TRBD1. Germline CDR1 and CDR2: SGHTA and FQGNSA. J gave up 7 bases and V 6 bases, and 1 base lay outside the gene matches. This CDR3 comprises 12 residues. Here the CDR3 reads CASSGTGEKLFF. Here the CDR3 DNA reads TGTGCCAGCAGTGGGACAGGTGAAAAACTGTTTTTT. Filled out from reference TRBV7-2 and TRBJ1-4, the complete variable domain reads GAGVSQSPSNKVTEKGKDVELRCDPISGHTALYWYRQSLGQGLEFLIYFQGNSAPDKSGLPSDRFSAERTGGSVSTLTIQRTQQEDSAVYLCASSGTGEKLFFGSGTQLSVL.

CDR3 DNA: TGTGCCAGCAGCTTAGGAGTTTCAGGGCCTGGCTACACCTTC. Its protein is CASSLGVSGPGYTF. V is TRBV11-2 and J is TRBJ1-2, with a tentative D call TRBD1 (5 bases). Germline CDR1 and CDR2: SGHAT and FQNNGV. The CDR3 is made up of 14 amino acids. Trimming removed 1 base from V and 7 bases from J, with 13 bases in between.

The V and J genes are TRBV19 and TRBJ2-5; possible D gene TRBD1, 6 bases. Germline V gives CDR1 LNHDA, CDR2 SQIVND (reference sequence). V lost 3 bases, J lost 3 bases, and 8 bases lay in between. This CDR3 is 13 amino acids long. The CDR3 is CASSMGAEETQYF. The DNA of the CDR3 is TGTGCCAGTAGTATGGGGGCGGAAGAGACCCAGTACTTC.

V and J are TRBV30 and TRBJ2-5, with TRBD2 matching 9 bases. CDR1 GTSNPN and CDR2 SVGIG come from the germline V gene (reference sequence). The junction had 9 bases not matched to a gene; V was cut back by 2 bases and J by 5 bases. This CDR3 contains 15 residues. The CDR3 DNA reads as TGTGCCTGGAGTTGGGGGGGACTAGCTGAGGAGACCCAGTACTTC. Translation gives CAWSWGGLAEETQYF.

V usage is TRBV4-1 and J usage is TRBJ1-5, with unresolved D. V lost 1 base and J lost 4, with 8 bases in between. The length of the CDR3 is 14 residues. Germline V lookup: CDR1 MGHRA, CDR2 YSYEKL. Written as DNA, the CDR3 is TGCGCCAGCAGCCAAGTAGATCGAAATCAGCCCCAGCATTTT. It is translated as CASSQVDRNQPQHF.

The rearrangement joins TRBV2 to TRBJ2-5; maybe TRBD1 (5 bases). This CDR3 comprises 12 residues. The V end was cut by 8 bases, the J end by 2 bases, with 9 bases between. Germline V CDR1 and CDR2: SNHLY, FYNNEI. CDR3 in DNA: TGTGCCAGCGACAGCGTGCAAGAGACCCAGTACTTC. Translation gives CASDSVQETQYF.

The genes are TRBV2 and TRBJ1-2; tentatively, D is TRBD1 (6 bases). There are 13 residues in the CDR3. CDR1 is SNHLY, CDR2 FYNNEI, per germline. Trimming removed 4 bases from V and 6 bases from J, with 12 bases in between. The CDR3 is CASSVRGGDGYTF. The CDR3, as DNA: TGTGCCAGCAGTGTCCGAGGGGGAGATGGCTACACCTTC.

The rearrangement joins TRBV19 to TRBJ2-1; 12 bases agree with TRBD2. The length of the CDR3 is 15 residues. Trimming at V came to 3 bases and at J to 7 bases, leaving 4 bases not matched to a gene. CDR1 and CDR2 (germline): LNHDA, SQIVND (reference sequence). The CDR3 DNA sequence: TGTGCCAGTAGTATTCTAGCGGGGGGGCGGAATGAGCAGTTCTTC. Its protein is CASSILAGGRNEQFF.

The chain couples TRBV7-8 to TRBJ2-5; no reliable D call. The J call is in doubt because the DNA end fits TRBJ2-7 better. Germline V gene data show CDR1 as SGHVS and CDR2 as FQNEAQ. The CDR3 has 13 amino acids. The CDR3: CASRHQFSYEQYF. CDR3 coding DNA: TGTGCCAGCAGGCACCAATTCTCCTACGAGCAGTACTTC.

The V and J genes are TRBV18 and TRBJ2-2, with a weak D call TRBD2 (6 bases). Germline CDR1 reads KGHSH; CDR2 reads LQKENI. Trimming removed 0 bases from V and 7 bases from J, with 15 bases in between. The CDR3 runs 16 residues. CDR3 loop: CASSPPLASSGGELFF. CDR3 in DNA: TGTGCCAGCTCACCACCGTTAGCCAGTAGCGGCGGGGAGCTGTTTTTT.

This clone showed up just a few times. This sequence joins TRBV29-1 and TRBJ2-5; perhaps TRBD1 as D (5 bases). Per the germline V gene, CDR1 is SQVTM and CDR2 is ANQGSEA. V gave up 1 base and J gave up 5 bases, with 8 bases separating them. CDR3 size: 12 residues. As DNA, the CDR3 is TGCAGCGTTGAAGGACAGTACGAGACCCAGTACTTC. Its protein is CSVEGQYETQYF.